The next 26 T cell receptor beta chains were all read from a single sample in a study of cytomegalovirus exposure and HLA in healthy donors. The PCR had 60 Vbeta and 13 Jbeta primers. Produced via immunoSEQ multiplex PCR; TCRdb's table is partial and in-frame only. The sample shows approximately 70,000 clones, approximately 80% of them seen only once. What was sequenced was PBMCs. The receptors come from a woman under 40 in good health and CMV-seronegative.

The rearrangement joins TRBV19 to TRBJ2-7; 8 bases fit TRBD1. From germline, CDR1 is LNHDA and CDR2 SQIVND (reference sequence). CDR3 length: 14 residues. V was pared by 10 bases and J by 0 bases, with 8 bases of the junction left unmatched. CDR3 nucleotides: TGTGCCACCCGCCGGACAGGGAGCTCCTACGAGCAGTACTTC. It specifies CATRRTGSSYEQYF.

The V call is TRBV19, the J call TRBJ1-1; 7 bases agree with TRBD1. The CDR3 contains 14 residues. Germline values: CDR1 LNHDA, CDR2 SQIVND (reference sequence). V lost 3 bases and J lost 1; bases outside the gene matches: 2. CDR3 sequence reads: CASSIRDRNTEAFF. Here the CDR3 DNA reads TGTGCCAGTAGTATCCGGGACAGGAACACTGAAGCTTTCTTT. The complete variable domain, with remaining parts taken from reference TRBV19 and TRBJ1-1, reads DGGITQSPKYLFRKEGQNVTLSCEQNLNHDAMYWYRQDPGQGLRLIYYSQIVNDFQKGDIAEGYSVSREKKESFPLTVTSAQKNPTAFYLCASSIRDRNTEAFFGQGTRLTVV.

The chain links TRBV11-3 to TRBJ1-2; D is ambiguous. The CDR3 runs 12 residues. V lost 3 bases and J lost 5, with 7 bases in between. Per germline, CDR1 SGHNT and CDR2 YENEEA. Written as DNA, the CDR3 is TGTGCCAGCAGCTTGAGCGGGTATGGCTACACCTTC. Translated: CASSLSGYGYTF.

The CDR3: CATSTGRNEKLFF. The CDR3 coding sequence is TGTGCCACGAGTACGGGTAGGAATGAAAAACTGTTTTTT. V and J are TRBV30 and TRBJ1-4; no reliable D call. V lost 8 bases and J 5 bases, leaving 15 bases between the germline ends. The CDR3 spans 13 residues. CDR1 is GTSNPN, CDR2 SVGIG, per germline (reference sequence).

This chain links TRBV29-1 with TRBJ2-4; 9 nucleotides agree with TRBD1. Germline V gene data show CDR1 as SQVTM and CDR2 as ANQGSEA. The CDR3 has 15 residues. Unmatched junction bases numbered 6, after V lost 5 bases and J lost 1 base. The CDR3 reads CSVYSTGGAKNIQYF. CDR3 sequence (DNA): TGCAGCGTTTATTCGACAGGGGGGGCCAAAAACATTCAGTACTTC.

This clone was observed a handful of times. The CDR3 spells CASSQSGWAGNTIYF. DNA of the CDR3: TGTGCCAGCAGCCAGAGCGGTTGGGCTGGAAACACCATATATTTT. The gene calls are TRBV7-8 and TRBJ1-3, with D unresolved. The germline V and J ends were trimmed by 5 bases and 2 bases, with 13 bases remaining between them. Germline CDR1 and CDR2: SGHVS and FQNEAQ. CDR3 size: 15 residues.

The chain uses TRBV10-2 and TRBJ2-3, with TRBD1 matching 8 bases. CDR1 and CDR2 from the germline V gene are WSHSY and SAAADI. Trimming cost V 1 base and J 4 bases; bases outside gene matches: 4. CDR3 length: 15 amino acids. DNA of the CDR3: TGCGCCAGCAGTGAGTGGAGGACAGGGTCAGATACGCAGTATTTT. Protein: CASSEWRTGSDTQYF.

V usage is TRBV7-9 and J usage is TRBJ1-4, with 9 nucleotides matching TRBD1. Germline V gene lookup returns CDR1 SEHNR and CDR2 FQNEAQ (reference sequence). The CDR3 extends over 19 amino acids. Germline trimming cut 5 bases from V and 1 base from J; bases unmatched to any gene: 14. CDR3 region: CASSGSDRGIKETNEKLFF. The CDR3 region has the DNA TGTGCCAGCAGCGGGTCCGACAGGGGGATTAAAGAAACTAATGAAAAACTGTTTTTT.

The chain recombines TRBV6-4 with TRBJ2-1; possible D gene TRBD1, 6 bases. V was trimmed by 0 bases and J by 7 bases, leaving 16 bases between them. CDR3 length equals 16 residues. Germline CDR1 MRHNA, CDR2 SNTAGT. CDR3 sequence (DNA): TGTGCCAGCAGTGACTCGGTAACAGGGCAAGTAAATGAGCAGTTCTTC. It codes for CASSDSVTGQVNEQFF.

Of note for this clone: The sample carries other DNA sequences with the same CDR3. CDR3 bases: TGTGCCAGCAGCCCGGGACAGGGGGGGTACGAGCAGTACTTC. Translated, it gives CASSPGQGGYEQYF. V usage is TRBV5-4 and J usage is TRBJ2-7; 11 positions agree with TRBD1. This CDR3 is 14 amino acids long. Germline V gives CDR1 SGHNT, CDR2 YYREEE (reference sequence). V was pared by 4 bases and J by 4 bases, with 4 bases of the junction left unmatched.

This clone was counted a few times. V usage is TRBV11-3 and J usage is TRBJ1-3; 7 nucleotides agree with TRBD1. CDR1 and CDR2 (germline): SGHNT, YENEEA. CDR3 length equals 15 residues. With 5 bases clipped from V and 4 bases from J, the junction kept 8 bases outside the gene matches. The CDR3 region is CASSPGTVDGNTIYF. The CDR3 DNA is TGTGCCAGCAGCCCCGGGACAGTGGACGGAAACACCATATATTTT.

This chain joins TRBV27 and TRBJ1-2; D might be TRBD1 (5 bases). V was trimmed by 0 bases and J by 0 bases, leaving 11 bases between them. The CDR3 has 16 residues. Germline loops: CDR1 MNHEY, CDR2 SMNVEV (reference sequence). The CDR3 DNA is TGTGCCAGCAGTTTATCCCTGATGACAGCTAACTATGGCTACACCTTC. Encoded protein: CASSLSLMTANYGYTF.

The V gene is TRBV12-5, the J gene TRBJ2-7; TRBD1 aligns across 10 bases. Germline V gene lookup returns CDR1 LGHNT and CDR2 FRNRAP. The trim removed 1 base at V and 7 bases at J, leaving 4 bases unmatched. CDR3 length: 14 residues. CDR3 bases: TGTGCTAGTGGTTTGGGACAGGGGGCTGAAGAGCAGTACTTC. Translating gives CASGLGQGAEEQYF.

CDR3 loop: CATSRRTGGGSPLHF. The CDR3 coding sequence is TGTGCCACCAGCAGAAGGACAGGGGGGGGTTCACCCCTCCACTTT. The J gene is TRBJ1-6, the V gene TRBV15, with 10 bases lining up with TRBD1. V dropped 2 bases and J dropped 9; count of bases not matched to a gene: 4. The CDR3 is 15 residues long. Looked up from germline, CDR1 is LNHNV and CDR2 is YYDKDF (reference sequence).

The V call is TRBV7-2, the J call TRBJ1-2; D is ambiguous. Trimming cost V 1 base and J 2 bases, with 5 bases left between them. This CDR3 contains 13 residues. Germline CDR1 is SGHTA and CDR2 is FQGNSA. CDR3 sequence: CASSLVRNYGYTF. CDR3 coding DNA: TGTGCCAGCAGCTTAGTCAGGAACTATGGCTACACCTTC.

The J gene is TRBJ1-1, the V gene TRBV19; 7 nucleotides line up with TRBD1. The CDR3 contains 15 residues. The germline CDR1 and CDR2 sequences are LNHDA and SQIVND (reference sequence). V dropped 5 bases and J dropped 1; count of bases not matched to a gene: 7. CDR3 coding DNA: TGTGCCAGTAGTGCCGGACAGGCGACGAACACTGAAGCTTTCTTT. Translated: CASSAGQATNTEAFF.

The chain employs TRBV5-5 and TRBJ2-1; D perhaps matches TRBD1 (6 bases). CDR1 and CDR2 from the germline V gene are SGHKS and YYEKEE (reference sequence). CDR3 length: 16 amino acids. The germline V and J ends were trimmed by 6 bases and 2 bases, with 18 bases remaining between them. DNA for the CDR3: TGTGCCAGCACCCAGGCCTACAGGGTAACCTACAATGAGCAGTTCTTC. As protein: CASTQAYRVTYNEQFF.

The chain links TRBV4-1 to TRBJ2-7; D call uncertain. The CDR3 is 13 residues long. V was clipped by 4 bases and J by 5 bases, with 12 bases between them. In germline, CDR1 is MGHRA, CDR2 YSYEKL. The CDR3 nucleotides read TGCGCCAGCAGCCGGGCAGGCGTCCACGAGCAGTACTTC. This codes for CASSRAGVHEQYF.

The chain employs TRBV19 and TRBJ1-2; 8 nucleotides line up with TRBD1. The CDR3 has 13 residues. Looked up from germline, CDR1 is LNHDA and CDR2 is SQIVND (reference sequence). V dropped 5 bases and J dropped 6; count of bases not matched to a gene: 5. For the CDR3, the DNA is TGTGCCAGTAGTCAGACAGGGGAGAATGGCTACACCTTC. Protein product: CASSQTGENGYTF. The whole variable domain, filled in from reference TRBV19 and TRBJ1-2, reads DGGITQSPKYLFRKEGQNVTLSCEQNLNHDAMYWYRQDPGQGLRLIYYSQIVNDFQKGDIAEGYSVSREKKESFPLTVTSAQKNPTAFYLCASSQTGENGYTFGSGTRLTVV.

V usage is TRBV5-1 and J usage is TRBJ2-7, with 8 bases lining up with TRBD1. This CDR3 region has 16 residues. From germline, CDR1 is SGHRS and CDR2 YFSETQ. The V and J ends lost 4 bases and 7 bases, in that order; junction bases with no gene match: 16. In DNA form, the CDR3 reads TGCGCCAGCAGCCCGGGACAGGCCCAGAGGTGGGAGGAGCAGTACTTC. It codes for CASSPGQAQRWEEQYF.

This clone has just a few counts. The chain links TRBV30 to TRBJ1-1; D may be TRBD1 (5 bases). With 0 bases removed from V and 1 base from J, the gap between germline ends came to 9 bases. Germline assignment: CDR1 GTSNPN and CDR2 SVGIG (reference sequence). CDR3 length: 14 residues. The CDR3 DNA sequence: TGTGCCTGGAGTGTAAAGGGGTCGAACACTGAAGCTTTCTTT. This encodes CAWSVKGSNTEAFF.

This sequence joins TRBV18 and TRBJ2-3, with TRBD2 identical over 9 bases. Trimming took 3 bases from V and 6 from J; bases not matched to a gene: 7. The germline CDR1 and CDR2 sequences are KGHSH and LQKENI. The CDR3 spans 15 residues. In DNA, the CDR3 is TGTGCCAGCTCACCGGAAGCGGGGGGCCTGGATACGCAGTATTTT. Amino acids: CASSPEAGGLDTQYF.

This chain links TRBV2 with TRBJ1-2; TRBD1 aligns across 12 bases. CDR3 length: 14 amino acids. V trimming: 4 bases; J trimming: 8 bases; junction bases outside the gene matches: 5. The V gene's germline CDR1 is SNHLY and CDR2 FYNNEI. The CDR3 protein is CASSVGTGGVGYTF. The CDR3 coding sequence is TGTGCCAGCAGTGTGGGGACAGGGGGCGTAGGCTACACCTTC.

The rearrangement uses TRBV5-5 and TRBJ2-5; 7 bases line up with TRBD1. V trimming: 3 bases; J trimming: 1 base; junction bases outside the gene matches: 9. CDR1 and CDR2 (germline): SGHKS, YYEKEE (reference sequence). The CDR3 is 16 amino acids. CDR3 amino acids: CASSSRSGQVQETQYF. CDR3 nucleotide sequence: TGTGCCAGCAGCTCCAGGTCCGGACAGGTCCAAGAGACCCAGTACTTC.

This chain uses TRBV7-2 with TRBJ2-3; tentatively, D is TRBD1 (5 bases). The germline CDR1 and CDR2 sequences are SGHTA and FQGNSA. This CDR3 contains 12 residues. The V end lost 5 bases, the J end lost 6 bases, and 9 bases lay between the germline ends. CDR3 loop: CASSIRGDTQYF. CDR3 DNA: TGTGCCAGCAGCATAAGGGGCGATACGCAGTATTTT. Full variable domain (missing parts from reference TRBV7-2 and TRBJ2-3): GAGVSQSPSNKVTEKGKDVELRCDPISGHTALYWYRQSLGQGLEFLIYFQGNSAPDKSGLPSDRFSAERTGGSVSTLTIQRTQQEDSAVYLCASSIRGDTQYFGPGTRLTVL.

V gene TRBV19 combines with J gene TRBJ2-2; possible D gene TRBD2, 7 bases. The V gene lost 3 bases and the J gene lost 8 bases, with 19 bases spanning the gap. The germline CDR1 and CDR2 sequences are LNHDA and SQIVND (reference sequence). This CDR3 has 16 amino acids. CDR3 coding DNA: TGTGCCAGTAGTATCAGGGTCGGGGGGCCCAAGGGGGAGCTGTTTTTT. Translated: CASSIRVGGPKGELFF.